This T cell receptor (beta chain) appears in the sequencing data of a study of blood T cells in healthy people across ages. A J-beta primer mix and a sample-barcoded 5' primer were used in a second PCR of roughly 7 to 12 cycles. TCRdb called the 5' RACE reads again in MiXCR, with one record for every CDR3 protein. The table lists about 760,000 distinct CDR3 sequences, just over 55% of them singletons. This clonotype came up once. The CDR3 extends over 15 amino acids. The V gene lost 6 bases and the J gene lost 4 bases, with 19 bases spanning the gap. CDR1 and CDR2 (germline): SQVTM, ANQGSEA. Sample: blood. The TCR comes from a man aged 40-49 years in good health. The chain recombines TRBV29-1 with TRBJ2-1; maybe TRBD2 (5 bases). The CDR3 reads CSVHFRGSLYNEQFF. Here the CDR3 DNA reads TGCAGCGTGCATTTTCGGGGATCCCTTTACAATGAGCAGTTCTTC.